This T cell receptor beta chain was captured by sequencing in a study of cytotoxic CD8 clonotypes in ibrutinib-treated CLL. A 1 in 200,000 to 1 in 1 million T cell depth was the sequencing target. Using immunoSEQ multiplex PCR, the repertoire was profiled, and TCRdb retains in-frame clones only, with some absent. The table lists 120,000 to 150,000 clones, 85% to 95% of them singletons, with approximately 11% in the top ten. This clone showed up just a few times. Its antigen is not known. Trimming removed 4 bases at V and 0 bases at J, with 11 bases between. This CDR3 is 15 amino acids long. The germline V gene encodes CDR1 SGHRS and CDR2 YFSETQ. For TCR beta libraries, about 2.2 micrograms of genomic DNA were obtained from cryopreserved PBMCs. General observations from the study: Private clonotypes, not public ones, expanded at ibrutinib response.

This specimen was PBMCs, taken after 12 months of ibrutinib treatment. This rearrangement joins TRBV5-1 to TRBJ1-3; D not certain. The source of this sequence is a human donor with chronic lymphocytic leukemia. CDR3 loop: CASSLRELSGNTIYF. The CDR3 region has the DNA TGCGCCAGCAGCCTGAGGGAACTCTCTGGAAACACCATATATTTT.